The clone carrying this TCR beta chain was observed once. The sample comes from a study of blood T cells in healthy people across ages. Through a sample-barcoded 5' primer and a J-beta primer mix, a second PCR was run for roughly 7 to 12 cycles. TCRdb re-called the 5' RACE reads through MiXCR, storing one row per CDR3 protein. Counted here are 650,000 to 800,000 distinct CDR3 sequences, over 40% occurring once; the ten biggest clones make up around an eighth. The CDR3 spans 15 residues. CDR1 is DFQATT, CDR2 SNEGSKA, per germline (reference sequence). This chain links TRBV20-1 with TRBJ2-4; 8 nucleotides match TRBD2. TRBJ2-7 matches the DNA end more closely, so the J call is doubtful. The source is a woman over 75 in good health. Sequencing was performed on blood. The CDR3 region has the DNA TGCAGTGCTAAGGATCCTAGCGGGTCACACTACGAGCAGTACTTC. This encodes CSAKDPSGSHYEQYF.